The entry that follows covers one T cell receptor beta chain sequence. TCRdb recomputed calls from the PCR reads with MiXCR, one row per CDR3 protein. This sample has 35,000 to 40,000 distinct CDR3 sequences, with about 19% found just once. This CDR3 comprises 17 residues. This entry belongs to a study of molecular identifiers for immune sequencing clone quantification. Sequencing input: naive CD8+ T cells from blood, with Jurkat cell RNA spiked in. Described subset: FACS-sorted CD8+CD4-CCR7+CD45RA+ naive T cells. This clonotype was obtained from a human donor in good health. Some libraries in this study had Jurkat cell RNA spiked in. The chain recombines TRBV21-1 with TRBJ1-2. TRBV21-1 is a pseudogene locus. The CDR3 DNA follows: TGTGCCAGCAGCAAAGGGGCAGGGCCTAACACCCACTATGGCTACACCTTC. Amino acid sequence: CASSKGAGPNTHYGYTF.